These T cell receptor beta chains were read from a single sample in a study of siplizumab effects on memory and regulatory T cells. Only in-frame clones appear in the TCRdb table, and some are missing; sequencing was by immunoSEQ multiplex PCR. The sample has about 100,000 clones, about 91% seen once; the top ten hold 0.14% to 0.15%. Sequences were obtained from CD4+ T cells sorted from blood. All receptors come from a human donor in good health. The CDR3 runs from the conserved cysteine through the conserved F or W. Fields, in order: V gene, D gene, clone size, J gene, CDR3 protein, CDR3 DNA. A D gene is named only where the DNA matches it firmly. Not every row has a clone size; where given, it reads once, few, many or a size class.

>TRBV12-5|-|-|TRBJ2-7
CASGLDGGNSSYEQYF
TGTGCTAGTGGTTTGGACGGCGGCAACAGCTCCTACGAGCAGTACTTC
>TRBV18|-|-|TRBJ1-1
CASSPGGGLNTEAFF
TGTGCCAGCTCACCTGGAGGGGGTTTGAACACTGAAGCTTTCTTT
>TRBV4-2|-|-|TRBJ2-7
CASSQDGRGPGEQYF
TGTGCCAGCAGCCAAGATGGGAGGGGGCCGGGCGAGCAGTACTTC
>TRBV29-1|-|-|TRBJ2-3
CSVEGTRTDTQYF
TGCAGCGTTGAAGGGACGCGAACAGATACGCAGTATTTT
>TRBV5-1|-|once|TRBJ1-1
CASSLASQANTEAFF
TGCGCCAGCAGCTTGGCTAGCCAGGCGAACACTGAAGCTTTCTTT
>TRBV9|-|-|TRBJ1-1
CASSSRMNTEAFF
TGTGCCAGCAGCTCCCGAATGAACACTGAAGCTTTCTTT
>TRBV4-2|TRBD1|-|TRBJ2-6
CASSPPGQGMDVLTF
TGTGCCAGCAGCCCCCCGGGACAGGGGATGGACGTCCTGACTTTC
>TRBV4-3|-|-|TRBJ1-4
CASSQTSGSLNEKLFF
TGCGCCAGCAGCCAAACGTCTGGCAGCCTTAATGAAAAACTGTTTTTT
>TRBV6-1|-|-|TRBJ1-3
CGGTAGNTIYF
TGTGGGGGGACGGCTGGAAACACCATATATTTT
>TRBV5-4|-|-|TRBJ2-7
CASSGTVLSSYEQYF
TGTGCCAGCAGCGGAACAGTCCTAAGCTCCTACGAGCAGTACTTC
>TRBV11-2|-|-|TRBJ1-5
CASSLGEIQPQHF
TGTGCCAGCAGCCTAGGGGAGATTCAGCCCCAGCATTTT
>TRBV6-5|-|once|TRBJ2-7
CASSPPHRAPYEQYF
TGTGCCAGCAGTCCCCCCCACAGGGCCCCCTACGAGCAGTACTTC
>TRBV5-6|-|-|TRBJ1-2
CASSFFKIANYGYTF
TGTGCCAGCAGCTTTTTTAAGATTGCGAACTATGGCTACACCTTC